These T cell receptor beta chains were read from a single sample in a study of blood T cells in healthy people across ages. TCRdb ran MiXCR on the 5' RACE reads and lists one entry per CDR3 protein. The sample records approximately 1,700,000 distinct CDR3 sequences, about 39% being singletons. Input material: blood. These receptors came from a human donor in good health. Each CDR3 is given with its conserved first and last residue. The order of the fields is V gene, clone size, D gene, J gene, CDR3 protein, CDR3 DNA. The D gene is left open where the match is weak. Size values are once, few and many counts, or a class for expanded clones, and some rows have none.

v_call: TRBV3-1; clone_size: few; d_call: NA; j_call: TRBJ2-5; cdr3_aa: CASSQIRQHFVPETQYF; cdr3_nt: TGTGCCAGCAGCCAAATAAGGCAGCATTTCGTGCCAGAGACCCAGTACTTC
v_call: TRBV2; clone_size: NA; d_call: NA; j_call: TRBJ2-5; cdr3_aa: CASRADQETQYF; cdr3_nt: TGTGCCAGCAGAGCAGATCAAGAGACCCAGTACTTC
v_call: TRBV29-1; clone_size: NA; d_call: NA; j_call: TRBJ1-2; cdr3_aa: CSVERGSSVGGYTF; cdr3_nt: TGCAGCGTTGAAAGGGGGAGTTCCGTAGGTGGCTACACCTTC
v_call: TRBV7-7; clone_size: once; d_call: TRBD1; j_call: TRBJ2-1; cdr3_aa: CASSLERGHEQFF; cdr3_nt: TGTGCCAGCAGCTTAGAAAGGGGGCATGAGCAGTTCTTC
v_call: TRBV6-5; clone_size: NA; d_call: NA; j_call: TRBJ1-4; cdr3_aa: CASSRPGPNEKLFF; cdr3_nt: TGTGCCAGCAGCCGACCGGGGCCTAATGAAAAACTGTTTTTT
v_call: TRBV4-1; clone_size: few; d_call: NA; j_call: TRBJ1-6; cdr3_aa: CASSQMDGMINSPLHF; cdr3_nt: TGCGCCAGCAGCCAAATGGACGGGATGATAAATTCACCCCTCCACTTT
v_call: TRBV20-1; clone_size: NA; d_call: NA; j_call: TRBJ1-4; cdr3_aa: CSARDWAGTNEKLFF; cdr3_nt: TGCAGTGCTAGAGATTGGGCGGGGACTAATGAAAAACTGTTTTTT
v_call: TRBV6-2/TRBV6-3; clone_size: NA; d_call: NA; j_call: TRBJ2-1; cdr3_aa: CASSLIRSEQFF; cdr3_nt: TGTGCCAGCAGCCTAATTAGATCTGAGCAGTTCTTC
v_call: TRBV6-2/TRBV6-3; clone_size: NA; d_call: TRBD1; j_call: TRBJ1-2; cdr3_aa: CASTGPDRVVRGYTF; cdr3_nt: TGTGCCAGCACCGGTCCGGACAGGGTTGTACGTGGCTACACCTTC
v_call: TRBV28; clone_size: few; d_call: NA; j_call: TRBJ2-7; cdr3_aa: CASSQTDHYYEQYF; cdr3_nt: TGTGCCAGCAGCCAAACAGATCACTACTACGAGCAGTACTTC
v_call: TRBV7-2; clone_size: NA; d_call: NA; j_call: TRBJ1-2; cdr3_aa: CAGSPSRGDDYGYTF; cdr3_nt: TGTGCCGGCAGCCCCTCCAGGGGCGACGACTATGGCTACACCTTC